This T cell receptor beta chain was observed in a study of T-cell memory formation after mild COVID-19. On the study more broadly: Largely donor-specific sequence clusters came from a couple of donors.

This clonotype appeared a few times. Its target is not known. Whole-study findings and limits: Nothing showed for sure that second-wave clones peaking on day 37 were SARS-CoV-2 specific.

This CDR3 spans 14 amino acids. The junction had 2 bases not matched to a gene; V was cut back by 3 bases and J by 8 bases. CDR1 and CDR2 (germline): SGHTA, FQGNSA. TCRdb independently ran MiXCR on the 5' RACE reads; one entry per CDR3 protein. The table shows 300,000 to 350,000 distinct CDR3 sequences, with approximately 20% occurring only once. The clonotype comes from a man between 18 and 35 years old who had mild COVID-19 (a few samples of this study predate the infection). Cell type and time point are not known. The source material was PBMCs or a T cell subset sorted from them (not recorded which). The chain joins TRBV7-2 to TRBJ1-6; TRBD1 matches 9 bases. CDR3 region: CASSLRQGDSPLHF. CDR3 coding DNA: TGTGCCAGCAGCTTGAGACAGGGGGATTCACCCCTCCACTTT. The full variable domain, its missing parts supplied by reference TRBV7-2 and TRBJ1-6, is GAGVSQSPSNKVTEKGKDVELRCDPISGHTALYWYRQSLGQGLEFLIYFQGNSAPDKSGLPSDRFSAERTGGSVSTLTIQRTQQEDSAVYLCASSLRQGDSPLHFGNGTRLTVT.